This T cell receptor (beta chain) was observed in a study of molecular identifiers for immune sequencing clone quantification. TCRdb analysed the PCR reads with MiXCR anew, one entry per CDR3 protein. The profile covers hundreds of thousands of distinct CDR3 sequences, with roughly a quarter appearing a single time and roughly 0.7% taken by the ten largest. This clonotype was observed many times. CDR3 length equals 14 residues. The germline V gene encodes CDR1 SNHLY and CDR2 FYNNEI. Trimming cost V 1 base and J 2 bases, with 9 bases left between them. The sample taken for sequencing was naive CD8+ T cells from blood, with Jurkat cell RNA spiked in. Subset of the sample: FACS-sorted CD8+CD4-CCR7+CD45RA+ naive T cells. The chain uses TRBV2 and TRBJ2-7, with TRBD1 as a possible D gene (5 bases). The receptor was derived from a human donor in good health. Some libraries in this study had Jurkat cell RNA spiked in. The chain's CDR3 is CASSEGQGAYEQYF. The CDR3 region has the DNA TGTGCCAGCAGTGAAGGTCAGGGTGCCTACGAGCAGTACTTC.